The source of this T cell receptor (beta chain) is a study of shared clonotypes between healthy human individuals. Overall study context: Serving as donors were two women and a few men, whose ages spanned 18 to 49.

In the original processing: From ImmunoSEQ came sequences covering only the junction and carrying no quality scores, so filtering differed. Data came from immunoSEQ multiplex PCR; TCRdb stores just in-frame clones and leaves some out. That table gives V, J and clone size, and the DNA gave D and trimming. The sample has about 680,000 clones; around 92% are singletons. As defined, naive CD8 cells were CD45RO-negative and positively selected for CCR7, with terminally differentiated effector memory CD45RA+ cells excluded. The CDR3 extends over 16 amino acids. Germline lookup yields CDR1 SGHAT and CDR2 FQNNGV. The V and J ends lost 4 bases and 0 bases respectively, with 12 bases between them. Whole-study findings and limits: The represented genetic and exposure-history diversity was limited by the small number of donors. Generation probabilities were higher for clonotypes shared across all four sorted-subset donors than for unshared ones.

Concerning this clone itself: Its target is unknown.

The sequencing input was naive CD8+ T cells sorted from blood. The receptor was derived from a man aged 25 to 40 in good health. The J gene is TRBJ2-2, the V gene TRBV11-2; maybe TRBD2 (6 bases). CDR3 sequence: CASSSVEGTNTGELFF. The CDR3 nucleotides are TGTGCCAGCAGCTCCGTGGAGGGCACGAACACCGGGGAGCTGTTTTTT.